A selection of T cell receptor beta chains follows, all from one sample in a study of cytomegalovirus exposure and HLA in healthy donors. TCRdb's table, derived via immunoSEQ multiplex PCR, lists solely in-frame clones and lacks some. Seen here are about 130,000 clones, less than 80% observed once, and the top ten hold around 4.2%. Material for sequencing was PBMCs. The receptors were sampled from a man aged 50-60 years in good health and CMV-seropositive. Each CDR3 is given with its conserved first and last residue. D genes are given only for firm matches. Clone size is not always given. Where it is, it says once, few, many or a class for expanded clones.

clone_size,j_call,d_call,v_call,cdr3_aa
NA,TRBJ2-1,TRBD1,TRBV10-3,CAIASPGQGRNEQFF
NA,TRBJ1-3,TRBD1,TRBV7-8,CASSITGVSGNTIYF
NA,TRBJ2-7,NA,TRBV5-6,CASSPGLGYEQYF
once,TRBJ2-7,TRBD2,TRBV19,CASSILAGGSAREQYF
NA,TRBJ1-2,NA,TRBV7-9,CASSQEGGGYTF
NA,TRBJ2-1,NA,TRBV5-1,CASSLAADSYNEQFF
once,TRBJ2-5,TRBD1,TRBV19,CASSKPGQGRETQYF
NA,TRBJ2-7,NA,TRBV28,CASSRRYEQYF
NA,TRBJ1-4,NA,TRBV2,CASRMTEFNEKLFF
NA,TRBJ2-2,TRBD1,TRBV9,CASSTRTGRGTGELFF
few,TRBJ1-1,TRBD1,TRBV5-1,CASSWGTGNTEAFF
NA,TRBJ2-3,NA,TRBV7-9,CASSLLLDTQYF
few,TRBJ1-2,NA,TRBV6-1,CASNPQENYGYTF
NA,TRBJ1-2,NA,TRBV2,CASSERQVYGYTF
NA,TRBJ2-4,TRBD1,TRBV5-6,CASSGGQVIAKNIQYF
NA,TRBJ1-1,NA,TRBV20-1,CSARGTCEAFF
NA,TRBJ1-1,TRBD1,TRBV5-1,CASSKGQGGTEAFF
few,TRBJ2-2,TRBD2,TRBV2,CASRFASGGRNTGELFF
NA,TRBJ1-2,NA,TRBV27,CASSTGTLLHSSHGYTF
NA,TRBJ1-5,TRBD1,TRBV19,CASSMGAGGHQPQHF
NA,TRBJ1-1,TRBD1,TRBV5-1,CASSSGTDRVSRVF
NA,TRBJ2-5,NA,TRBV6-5,CASSPGGRETQYF
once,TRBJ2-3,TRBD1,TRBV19,CASSTGQALGTQYF
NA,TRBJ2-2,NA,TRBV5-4,CASSQQTANTGELFF
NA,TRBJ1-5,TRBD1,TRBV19,CASSMGQGSNQPQHF
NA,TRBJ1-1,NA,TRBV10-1,CASSESGRAHTEAFF
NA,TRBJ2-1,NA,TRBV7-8,CASSLVLSSYNEQFF
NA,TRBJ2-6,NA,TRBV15,CAPGVDRDSGANVLTF
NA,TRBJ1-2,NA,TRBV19,CASTPGRGQRGYTLITF
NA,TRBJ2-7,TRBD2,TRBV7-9,CASSPLAGGNYEQYF
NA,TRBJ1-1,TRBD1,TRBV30,CAWWDRGLVTEAFF
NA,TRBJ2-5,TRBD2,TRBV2,CASSESFLAGGETQYF
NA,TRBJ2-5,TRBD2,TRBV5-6,CASSLWGTSGQETQYF
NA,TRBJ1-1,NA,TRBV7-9,CASSLQTEAFF
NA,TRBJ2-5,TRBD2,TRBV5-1,CASSPGTSGYQETQYF
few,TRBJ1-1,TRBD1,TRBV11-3,CASSFKGQGTEAFF
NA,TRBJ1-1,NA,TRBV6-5,CASSLGGGVGTEAFF
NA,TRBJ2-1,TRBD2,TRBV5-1,CASKFLAGGPGEQFF